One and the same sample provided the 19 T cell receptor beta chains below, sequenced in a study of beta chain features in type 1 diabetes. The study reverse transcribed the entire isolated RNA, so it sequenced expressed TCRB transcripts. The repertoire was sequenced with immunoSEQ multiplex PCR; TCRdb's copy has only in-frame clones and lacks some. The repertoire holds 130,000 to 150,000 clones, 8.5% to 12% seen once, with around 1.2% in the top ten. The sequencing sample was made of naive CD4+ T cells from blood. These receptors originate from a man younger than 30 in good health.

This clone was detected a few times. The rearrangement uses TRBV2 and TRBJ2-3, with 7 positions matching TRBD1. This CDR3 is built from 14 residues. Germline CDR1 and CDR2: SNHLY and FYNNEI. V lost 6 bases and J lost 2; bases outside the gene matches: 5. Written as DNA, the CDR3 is TGTGCCAGCAGGGGGGACAGTCCCACAGATACGCAGTATTTT. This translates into CASRGDSPTDTQYF.

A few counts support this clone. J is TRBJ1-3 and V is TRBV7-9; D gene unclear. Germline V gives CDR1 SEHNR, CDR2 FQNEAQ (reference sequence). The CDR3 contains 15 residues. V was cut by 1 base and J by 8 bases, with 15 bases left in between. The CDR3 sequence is CASSLERKWQDTIYF. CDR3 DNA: TGTGCCAGCAGCTTAGAGCGGAAATGGCAAGACACCATATATTTT. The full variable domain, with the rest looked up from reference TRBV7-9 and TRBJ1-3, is DTGVSQNPRHKITKRGQNVTFRCDPISEHNRLYWYRQTLGQGPEFLTYFQNEAQLEKSRLLSDRFSAERPKGSFSTLEIQRTEQGDSAMYLCASSLERKWQDTIYFGEGSWLTVV.

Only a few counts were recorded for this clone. The CDR3 DNA is TGTGCCAGCAGTTACTCTAGCGGGGGGACAGCCTACGAGCAGTACTTC. Protein: CASSYSSGGTAYEQYF. The chain is built from TRBV6-5 and TRBJ2-7, with 10 positions matching TRBD2. Losses at the gene ends were 0 bases for V and 2 bases for J; bases not matched to a gene: 4. Germline CDR1 MNHEY, CDR2 SVGAGI. This CDR3 spans 16 amino acids.

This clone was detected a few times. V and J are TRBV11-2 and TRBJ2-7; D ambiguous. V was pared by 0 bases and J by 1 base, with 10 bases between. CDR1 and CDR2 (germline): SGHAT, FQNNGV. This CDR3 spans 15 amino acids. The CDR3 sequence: CASSLDLIESYEQYF. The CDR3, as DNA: TGTGCCAGCAGCTTAGATCTGATAGAATCCTACGAGCAGTACTTC.

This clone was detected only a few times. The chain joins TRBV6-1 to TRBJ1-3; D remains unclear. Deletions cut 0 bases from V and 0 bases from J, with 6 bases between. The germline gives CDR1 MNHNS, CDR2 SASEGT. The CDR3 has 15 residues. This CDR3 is CASSEAGVSGNTIYF. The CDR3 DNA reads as TGTGCCAGCAGTGAAGCAGGAGTCTCTGGAAACACCATATATTTT.

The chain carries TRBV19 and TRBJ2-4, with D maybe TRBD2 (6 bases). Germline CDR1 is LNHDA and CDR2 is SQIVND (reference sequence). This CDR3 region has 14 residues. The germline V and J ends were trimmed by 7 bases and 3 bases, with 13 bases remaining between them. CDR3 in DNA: TGTGCCAGTACCGACCCGGACTACAAAAACATTCAGTACTTC. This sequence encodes CASTDPDYKNIQYF.

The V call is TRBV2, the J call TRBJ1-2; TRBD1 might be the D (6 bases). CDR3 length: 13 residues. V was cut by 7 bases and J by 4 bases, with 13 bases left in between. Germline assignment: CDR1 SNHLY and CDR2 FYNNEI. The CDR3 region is CASKGEGPYGYTF. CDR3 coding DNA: TGTGCCAGCAAGGGGGAGGGGCCCTATGGCTACACCTTC. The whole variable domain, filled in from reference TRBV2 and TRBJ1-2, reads EPEVTQTPSHQVTQMGQEVILRCVPISNHLYFYWYRQILGQKVEFLVSFYNNEISEKSEIFDDQFSVERPDGSNFTLKIRSTKLEDSAMYFCASKGEGPYGYTFGSGTRLTVV.

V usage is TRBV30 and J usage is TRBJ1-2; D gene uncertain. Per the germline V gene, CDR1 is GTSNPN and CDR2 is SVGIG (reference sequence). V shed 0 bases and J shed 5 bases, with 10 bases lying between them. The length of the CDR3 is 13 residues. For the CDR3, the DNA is TGTGCCTGGAGTGTAATATCAGGTTATGGCTACACCTTC. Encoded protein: CAWSVISGYGYTF.

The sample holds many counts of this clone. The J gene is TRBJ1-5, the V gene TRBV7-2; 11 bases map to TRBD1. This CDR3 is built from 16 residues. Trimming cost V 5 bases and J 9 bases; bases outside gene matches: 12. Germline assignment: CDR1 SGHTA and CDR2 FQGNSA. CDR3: CASSPKVGQGARPQHF. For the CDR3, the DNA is TGTGCCAGCAGCCCCAAAGTAGGACAGGGGGCGCGGCCCCAGCATTTT.

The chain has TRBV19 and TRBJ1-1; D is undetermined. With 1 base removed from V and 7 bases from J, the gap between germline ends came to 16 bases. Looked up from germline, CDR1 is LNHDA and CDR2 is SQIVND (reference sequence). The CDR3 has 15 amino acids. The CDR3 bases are TGTGCCAGTAGTATAGCATGGAAAGAAGACAATGAAGCTTTCTTT. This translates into CASSIAWKEDNEAFF.

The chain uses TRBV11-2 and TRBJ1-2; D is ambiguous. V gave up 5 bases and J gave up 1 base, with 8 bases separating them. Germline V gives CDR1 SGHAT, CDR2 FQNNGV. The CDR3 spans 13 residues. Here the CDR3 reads CASSTSYNYGYTF. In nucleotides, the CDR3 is TGTGCCAGCAGCACCAGTTATAACTATGGCTACACCTTC.

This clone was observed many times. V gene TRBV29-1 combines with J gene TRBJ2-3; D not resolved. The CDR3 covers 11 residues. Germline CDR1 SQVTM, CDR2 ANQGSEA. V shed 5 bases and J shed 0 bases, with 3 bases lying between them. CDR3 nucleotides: TGCAGCGTTAGCAGCACAGATACGCAGTATTTT. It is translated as CSVSSTDTQYF.

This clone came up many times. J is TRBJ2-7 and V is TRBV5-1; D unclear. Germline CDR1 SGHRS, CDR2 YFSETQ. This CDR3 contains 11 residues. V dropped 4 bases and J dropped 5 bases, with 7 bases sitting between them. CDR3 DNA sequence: TGCGCCAGCAGCGGCCAAAACGAGCAGTACTTC. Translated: CASSGQNEQYF.

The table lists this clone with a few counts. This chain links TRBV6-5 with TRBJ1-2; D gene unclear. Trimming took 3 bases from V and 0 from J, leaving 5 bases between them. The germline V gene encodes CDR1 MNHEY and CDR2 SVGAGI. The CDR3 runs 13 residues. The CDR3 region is CASSYRANYGYTF. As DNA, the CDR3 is TGTGCCAGCAGTTATCGGGCTAACTATGGCTACACCTTC.

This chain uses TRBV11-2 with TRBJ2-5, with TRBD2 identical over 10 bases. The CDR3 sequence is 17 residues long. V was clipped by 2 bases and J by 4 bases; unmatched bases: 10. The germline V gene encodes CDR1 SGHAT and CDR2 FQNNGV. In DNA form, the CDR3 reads TGTGCCAGCAGCTTAAGGTCTAGCGGGGGTCGGGGAGAGACCCAGTACTTC. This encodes CASSLRSSGGRGETQYF.

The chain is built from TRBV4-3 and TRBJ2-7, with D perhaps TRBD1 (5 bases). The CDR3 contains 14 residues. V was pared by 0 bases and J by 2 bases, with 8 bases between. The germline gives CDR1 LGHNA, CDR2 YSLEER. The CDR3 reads CASSQEVGPYEQYF. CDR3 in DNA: TGCGCCAGCAGCCAAGAGGTGGGGCCCTACGAGCAGTACTTC.

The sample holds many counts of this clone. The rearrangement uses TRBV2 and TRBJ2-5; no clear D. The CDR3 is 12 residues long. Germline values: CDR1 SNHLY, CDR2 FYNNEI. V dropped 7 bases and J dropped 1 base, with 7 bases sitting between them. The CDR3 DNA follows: TGTGCCAGCAACTCGCTCCAAGAGACCCAGTACTTC. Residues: CASNSLQETQYF. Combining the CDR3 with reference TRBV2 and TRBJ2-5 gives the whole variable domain EPEVTQTPSHQVTQMGQEVILRCVPISNHLYFYWYRQILGQKVEFLVSFYNNEISEKSEIFDDQFSVERPDGSNFTLKIRSTKLEDSAMYFCASNSLQETQYFGPGTRLLVL.

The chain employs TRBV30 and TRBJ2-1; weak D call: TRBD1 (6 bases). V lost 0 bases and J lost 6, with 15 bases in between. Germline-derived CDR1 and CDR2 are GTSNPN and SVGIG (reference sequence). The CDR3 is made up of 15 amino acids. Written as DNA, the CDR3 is TGTGCCTGGAGTGTACAGTGGGAAGGGGGCAATGAGCAGTTCTTC. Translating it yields CAWSVQWEGGNEQFF.

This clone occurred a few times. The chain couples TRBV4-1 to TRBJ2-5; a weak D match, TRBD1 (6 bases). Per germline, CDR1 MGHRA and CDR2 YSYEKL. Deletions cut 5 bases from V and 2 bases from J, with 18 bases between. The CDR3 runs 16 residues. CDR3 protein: CASSAQTGDGQETQYF. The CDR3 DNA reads TGCGCCAGCAGCGCGCAGACAGGAGATGGTCAAGAGACCCAGTACTTC.